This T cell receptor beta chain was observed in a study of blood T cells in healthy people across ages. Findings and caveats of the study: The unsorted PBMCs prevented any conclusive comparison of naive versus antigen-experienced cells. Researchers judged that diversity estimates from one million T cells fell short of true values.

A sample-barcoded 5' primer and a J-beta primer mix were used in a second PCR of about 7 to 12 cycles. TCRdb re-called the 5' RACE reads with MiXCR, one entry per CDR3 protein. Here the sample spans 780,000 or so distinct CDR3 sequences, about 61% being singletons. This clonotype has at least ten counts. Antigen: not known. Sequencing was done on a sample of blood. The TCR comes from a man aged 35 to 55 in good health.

The DNA for the CDR3 is TGCAGCGTTGCCTCGGGGGCGGCTAACACAGATACGCAGTATTTT. It specifies CSVASGAANTDTQYF. This sequence joins TRBV29-1 and TRBJ2-3; D is perhaps TRBD1 or TRBD2 (6 bases each). The V end was cut by 4 bases, the J end by 2 bases, with 16 bases between. The CDR3 runs 15 residues. Germline V CDR1 and CDR2: SQVTM, ANQGSEA.